A selection of T cell receptor beta chains follows, all from one sample in a study of cytomegalovirus exposure and HLA in healthy donors. The assay was immunoSEQ multiplex PCR, and TCRdb's table has in-frame clones only and misses some. The profile shows about 68,000 clones, more than 80% of them singletons. Material: PBMCs. Receptors originate from a human donor in good health. CDR3s include the opening cysteine and the closing phenylalanine or tryptophan. The D gene is left open where the match is weak. Size values are once, few and many counts, or a class for expanded clones, and some rows have none.

j_call cdr3_length d_call v_call clone_size cdr3_aa cdr3_nt
TRBJ2-1 14 TRBD2 TRBV7-9 once CASQRAGGPNEQFF TGTGCCAGCCAGCGGGCGGGGGGTCCTAATGAGCAGTTCTTC
TRBJ2-7 15 TRBD1 TRBV30 NA CAWTNMDRGTYEQYF TGTGCCTGGACAAATATGGACAGGGGGACCTACGAGCAGTACTTC
TRBJ2-3 16 TRBD2 TRBV19 NA CASRRTSGGRADTQYF TGTGCCAGTAGACGGACTAGCGGGGGGCGGGCAGATACGCAGTATTTT
TRBJ1-6 15 NA TRBV9 NA CASSALPGDNSPLHF TGTGCCAGCAGCGCCCTACCCGGGGATAATTCACCCCTCCACTTT
TRBJ2-2 17 TRBD2 TRBV10-3 NA CAIRRLAGAVNTGELFF TGTGCCATCAGGAGACTAGCGGGGGCCGTTAACACCGGGGAGCTGTTTTTT
TRBJ1-1 14 TRBD1 TRBV5-4 NA CASSTGTGPTEAFF TGTGCCAGCAGCACCGGGACAGGGCCCACTGAAGCTTTCTTT
TRBJ1-1 15 TRBD1 TRBV19 few CASSMGQGLNTEAFF TGTGCCAGTAGTATGGGACAGGGACTGAACACTGAAGCTTTCTTT
TRBJ1-1 12 NA TRBV19 NA CASSIGSTEAFF TGTGCCAGTAGTATAGGGAGCACTGAAGCTTTCTTT
TRBJ1-5 15 NA TRBV27 NA CASSNEGMRNQPQHF TGTGCCAGCAGTAATGAAGGCATGCGGAATCAGCCCCAGCATTTT
TRBJ1-2 16 TRBD1 TRBV7-2 NA CASSLEVKGQNYGYTF TGTGCCAGCAGCCTAGAAGTCAAGGGACAGAACTATGGCTACACCTTC
TRBJ2-3 15 TRBD2 TRBV27 NA CASRFGGGRADTQYF TGTGCCAGCAGGTTTGGCGGGGGGCGGGCAGATACGCAGTATTTT
TRBJ2-7 15 NA TRBV6-5 NA CASSISPGHNYEQYF TGTGCCAGCAGTATATCACCGGGACACAATTACGAGCAGTACTTC
TRBJ1-2 11 NA TRBV19 NA CASSRNYGYTF TGTGCCAGTAGCAGGAACTATGGCTACACCTTC
TRBJ1-1 14 NA TRBV18 NA CASSHKQGNTEAFF TGTGCCAGCTCACATAAACAGGGGAACACTGAAGCTTTCTTT
TRBJ2-7 16 NA TRBV6-6 NA CASSYSIGGGTDEQYF TGTGCCAGCAGTTACTCGATAGGGGGGGGCACGGACGAGCAGTACTTC
TRBJ1-2 14 TRBD1 TRBV19 NA CASKGTAANYGYTF TGTGCCAGTAAAGGGACAGCAGCTAACTATGGCTACACCTTC
TRBJ2-5 13 NA TRBV2 NA CASGQVPEETQYF TGTGCCAGCGGGCAGGTCCCTGAAGAGACCCAGTACTTC
TRBJ2-2 16 TRBD1 TRBV2 NA CASSWDRGANTGELFF TGTGCCAGCAGCTGGGACAGGGGGGCGAACACCGGGGAGCTGTTTTTT
TRBJ2-7 18 TRBD2 TRBV4-3 NA CASSQDASGGDTAYEQYF TGCGCCAGCAGCCAAGATGCTAGCGGGGGGGATACAGCTTACGAGCAGTACTTC
TRBJ1-2 12 NA TRBV30 NA CAWSVAGDGYTF TGTGCCTGGAGTGTGGCGGGGGACGGCTACACCTTC
TRBJ1-2 15 NA TRBV5-1 NA CASTKDSSTNYGYTF TGCGCCAGCACCAAGGACAGCTCAACTAACTATGGCTACACCTTC
TRBJ1-1 12 NA TRBV14 NA CASSQGSRWAFF TGTGCCAGCAGCCAAGGATCTAGATGGGCTTTCTTT
TRBJ1-5 13 NA TRBV18 NA CASSKDLDNPQHF TGTGCCAGCTCCAAGGACTTAGACAACCCCCAGCATTTT
TRBJ1-2 14 NA TRBV2 few CASGSPGNLWGYTF TGTGCCAGCGGGTCCCCCGGGAACTTGTGGGGCTACACCTTC
TRBJ1-6 15 TRBD1 TRBV10-1 NA CASRVRGKDNSPLHF TGCGCCAGCAGAGTCAGGGGGAAGGATAATTCACCCCTCCACTTT
TRBJ1-2 13 NA TRBV5-1 NA CASSKGHPDGYTF TGCGCCAGCAGCAAAGGACACCCCGATGGCTACACCTTC
TRBJ1-6 16 TRBD1 TRBV30 NA CAWRQGQQLYNSPLHF TGTGCCTGGAGACAGGGACAGCAACTATATAATTCACCCCTCCACTTT
TRBJ2-1 15 TRBD2 TRBV6-6 few CASSPPGTSVNEQFF TGTGCCAGCAGCCCACCAGGGACTAGCGTCAATGAGCAGTTCTTC
TRBJ2-1 15 NA TRBV6-6 once CASSRGALTYNEQFF TGTGCCAGCAGCCGCGGGGCGCTTACCTACAATGAGCAGTTCTTC
TRBJ1-3 11 NA TRBV30 once CAWTVENTIYF TGTGCCTGGACGGTTGAAAACACCATATATTTT
TRBJ2-6 20 TRBD1 TRBV5-3 NA CARSSKPGQGNSCGANVLTF TGTGCCAGAAGCTCAAAACCGGGACAGGGGAATTCATGTGGGGCCAACGTCCTGACTTTC
TRBJ2-5 15 TRBD2 TRBV10-2 NA CASSDPGLAEETQYF TGCGCCAGCAGTGATCCGGGACTAGCGGAAGAGACCCAGTACTTC
TRBJ2-7 12 NA TRBV6-6 NA CASRSTRYEQYF TGTGCCAGCAGATCGACAAGATACGAGCAGTACTTC
TRBJ2-6 17 NA TRBV4-1 NA CASSAGGAISGANVLTF TGCGCCAGCAGCGCCGGAGGGGCGATCTCTGGGGCCAACGTCCTGACTTTC
TRBJ2-7 17 NA TRBV5-6 once CASSFGQARLSSYEQYF TGTGCCAGCAGCTTCGGCCAGGCCCGTTTGAGCTCCTACGAGCAGTACTTC
TRBJ1-3 16 TRBD1 TRBV15 NA CATSPLSGGSGNTIYF TGTGCCACCAGCCCATTGTCAGGGGGCAGTGGAAACACCATATATTTT
TRBJ2-1 15 TRBD2 TRBV2 NA CASMPSGGGLNEQFF TGTGCCAGTATGCCTAGCGGGGGCGGGTTGAATGAGCAGTTCTTC
TRBJ1-5 14 TRBD1 TRBV7-8 once CASSWGQGNQPQHF TGTGCCAGCAGCTGGGGACAGGGTAATCAGCCCCAGCATTTT
TRBJ1-1 15 TRBD1 TRBV5-4 NA CASSLTGTGVTEAFF TGTGCCAGCAGCTTGACCGGGACAGGGGTTACTGAAGCTTTCTTT
TRBJ2-1 17 NA TRBV6-1 NA CASSEKIRTESYNEQFF TGTGCCAGCAGTGAGAAGATTAGGACAGAATCCTACAATGAGCAGTTCTTC